This entry lists 21 T cell receptor beta chains sequenced from one sample in a study of CD8+ T cells in alopecia areata. TCR sequencing used cDNA made by reverse transcription of extracted RNA. TCRdb's copy holds only in-frame clones and misses some; the assay was immunoSEQ multiplex PCR. Of 160,000 or so clones in the sample, approximately 65% are singletons; the top ten hold roughly an eighth. The source was CD8+ T cells sorted from blood, collected at week 0. These receptors all come from a human donor with alopecia areata.

In its sample, this clone was seen once. This chain's CDR3 is CASSRAGGLDTQYF. The CDR3 DNA reads as TGCGCCAGCAGCCGGGCGGGGGGGTTAGATACGCAGTATTTT. This chain uses TRBV4-1 with TRBJ2-3, with 9 nucleotides matching TRBD2. V trimming: 4 bases; J trimming: 5 bases; junction bases outside the gene matches: 4. This CDR3 has 14 residues. CDR1 is MGHRA, CDR2 YSYEKL, per germline.

CDR3 DNA: TGTGCCAGCAGCCAAGATCGGGTAGGGGCTTACAATGAGCAGTTCTTC. It encodes CASSQDRVGAYNEQFF. The rearrangement uses TRBV14 and TRBJ2-1, with D perhaps TRBD1 (5 bases). The CDR3 sequence is 16 residues long. The germline gives CDR1 SGHDN, CDR2 FVKESK. With 0 bases removed from V and 4 bases from J, the gap between germline ends came to 13 bases.

V usage is TRBV9 and J usage is TRBJ1-1; 7 positions agree with TRBD1. Looked up from germline, CDR1 is SGDLS and CDR2 is YYNGEE. V was clipped by 4 bases and J by 6 bases; unmatched bases: 9. CDR3 size: 14 residues. The CDR3 region is CASSSTGVRAEAFF. DNA of the CDR3: TGTGCCAGCAGCTCAACAGGGGTACGCGCTGAAGCTTTCTTT.

The gene calls are TRBV6-5 and TRBJ2-3; D is perhaps TRBD1 or TRBD2 (5 bases each). The germline V gene has CDR1 MNHEY and CDR2 SVGAGI. The CDR3 loop spans 11 amino acids. V lost 8 bases, J lost 6 bases, and 9 bases lay in between. This CDR3 reads CASGGSDTQYF. CDR3 bases: TGTGCCAGCGGGGGATCGGATACGCAGTATTTT.

V and J are TRBV29-1 and TRBJ1-2; the D gene is possibly TRBD1 (6 bases). Trimming stripped 0 bases from V and 4 bases from J, with 18 bases between. The germline gives CDR1 SQVTM, CDR2 ANQGSEA. The CDR3 totals 16 residues. The CDR3 DNA sequence: TGCAGCGTTGAAGATTCACAAGGTAGCAGGGGCTATGGCTACACCTTC. Translation: CSVEDSQGSRGYGYTF.

The chain carries TRBV6-5 and TRBJ1-1; maybe TRBD1 (6 bases). The V gene lost 5 bases and the J gene lost 1 base, with 14 bases spanning the gap. The germline V gene encodes CDR1 MNHEY and CDR2 SVGAGI. This CDR3 has 15 residues. CDR3 protein: CASSRDGQSNTEAFF. In DNA form, the CDR3 reads TGTGCCAGCAGTCGTGACGGACAGTCGAACACTGAAGCTTTCTTT.

This clone was recorded only once. The V call is TRBV5-6, the J call TRBJ2-1; 10 nucleotides line up with TRBD2. This CDR3 is 15 amino acids long. The germline CDR1 and CDR2 sequences are SGHDT and YYEEEE. V was pared by 4 bases and J by 4 bases, with 5 bases of the junction left unmatched. CDR3: CASSTGTSAYNEQFF. The CDR3 DNA reads as TGTGCCAGCAGCACTGGGACTAGCGCGTACAATGAGCAGTTCTTC.

The chain joins TRBV29-1 to TRBJ2-7; D may match TRBD1 or TRBD2 (6 bases each). This CDR3 is built from 13 residues. V lost 7 bases and J lost 5, with 18 bases in between. CDR1 is SQVTM and CDR2 is ANQGSEA in the germline V gene. CDR3 in DNA: TGCAGCGGCCAGGCCGGGGGCAGGAACGAGCAGTACTTC. Amino acids: CSGQAGGRNEQYF.

This clone was seen a handful of times. This chain links TRBV4-1 with TRBJ1-5, with a possible D match to TRBD1 (5 bases). V gave up 0 bases and J gave up 4 bases, with 13 bases separating them. The CDR3 extends over 16 amino acids. The V gene's germline CDR1 is MGHRA and CDR2 YSYEKL. The CDR3 region is CASSQENDRANQPQHF. The DNA for the CDR3 is TGCGCCAGCAGCCAAGAAAACGACAGAGCAAATCAGCCCCAGCATTTT.

The chain links TRBV25-1 to TRBJ1-1; D is unresolved. This CDR3 spans 13 amino acids. V was shortened by 4 bases and J by 5 bases, with 11 bases between the two germline ends. CDR1 and CDR2 from the germline V gene are MGHDK and SYGVNS. The CDR3 sequence is CASSAPGWTEAFF. The CDR3 DNA reads as TGTGCCAGCAGTGCCCCGGGGTGGACTGAAGCTTTCTTT. Full variable domain (missing parts from reference TRBV25-1 and TRBJ1-1): EADIYQTPRYLVIGTGKKITLECSQTMGHDKMYWYQQDPGMELHLIHYSYGVNSTEKGDLSSESTVSRIRTEHFPLTLESARPSHTSQYLCASSAPGWTEAFFGQGTRLTVV.

In DNA, the CDR3 is TGTGCCAGCAGCTTCGGGACAGGGGGACCCGAGCAGTACTTC. This gives the protein CASSFGTGGPEQYF. The chain links TRBV5-6 to TRBJ2-7, with 11 bases aligning to TRBD1. Germline CDR1 and CDR2: SGHDT and YYEEEE. CDR3 size: 14 residues. The V gene end was trimmed by 2 bases and the J gene end by 6 bases; junction bases not matched to a gene: 4. The entire variable domain, with the rest obtained from reference TRBV5-6 and TRBJ2-7, is as follows: DAGVTQSPTHLIKTRGQQVTLRCSPKSGHDTVSWYQQALGQGPQFIFQYYEEEERQRGNFPDRFSGHQFPNYSSELNVNALLLGDSALYLCASSFGTGGPEQYFGPGTRLTVT.

Written as DNA, the CDR3 is TGTGCCAGCAGTGCTGGGGCAGGGGTTCAGCCCCAGCATTTT. Amino acid sequence: CASSAGAGVQPQHF. The chain joins TRBV2 to TRBJ1-5; a weak D match, TRBD1 (6 bases). Germline V gives CDR1 SNHLY, CDR2 FYNNEI. V lost 4 bases and J 6 bases, leaving 13 bases between the germline ends. This CDR3 is 14 amino acids long.

Within the sample, this clone is medium-sized (0.01 to 0.1%). V usage is TRBV4-1 and J usage is TRBJ2-5; D assignment may be TRBD1 or TRBD2 (5 bases each). Trimming removed 8 bases at V and 5 bases at J, with 12 bases between. The CDR3 is 12 amino acids. Germline V gene data show CDR1 as MGHRA and CDR2 as YSYEKL. The CDR3, as DNA: TGCGCCAGCGAGGGGTCCGGGGAGACCCAGTACTTC. Translated, it gives CASEGSGETQYF.

A few counts support this clone. The rearrangement uses TRBV13 and TRBJ2-3; 12 bases match TRBD2. This CDR3 spans 16 amino acids. V gave up 5 bases and J gave up 5 bases; unmatched junction bases: 8. Germline loops: CDR1 PRHDT, CDR2 FYEKMQ (reference sequence). CDR3 in DNA: TGTGCCAGCAGCCAACCTAGCGGGGGGGCGGAAGATACGCAGTATTTT. Protein: CASSQPSGGAEDTQYF.

The V and J genes are TRBV5-1 and TRBJ2-5; 13 bases are shared with TRBD2. The ends lost 4 bases at V and 3 bases at J; junction bases unmatched: 9. The CDR3 is 17 residues long. CDR1 is SGHRS, CDR2 YFSETQ, per germline. CDR3 nucleotides: TGCGCCAGCAGCCCGAACGGACTAGCGGGGGCCGAAGAGACCCAGTACTTC. Its protein product is CASSPNGLAGAEETQYF.

This chain links TRBV13 with TRBJ2-2; 11 nucleotides match TRBD2. V shed 5 bases and J 1 base; nucleotides not matched to a gene: 6. This CDR3 has 17 amino acids. Germline V lookup: CDR1 PRHDT, CDR2 FYEKMQ (reference sequence). This CDR3 reads CASSATGTSGNTGELFF. In nucleotides, the CDR3 is TGTGCCAGCAGCGCCACCGGGACTAGCGGGAACACCGGGGAGCTGTTTTTT.

This CDR3 reads CASSLTGIPYEQYF. CDR3 DNA sequence: TGTGCCAGCAGTCTGACAGGAATTCCCTACGAGCAGTACTTC. The V and J genes are TRBV2 and TRBJ2-7, with D perhaps matching TRBD1 (6 bases). The CDR3 has 14 amino acids. The germline V and J ends were trimmed by 5 bases and 2 bases, with 13 bases remaining between them. In germline, CDR1 is SNHLY, CDR2 FYNNEI.

This rearrangement joins TRBV7-9 to TRBJ2-5; 7 positions match TRBD1. V lost 3 bases and J lost 5; bases outside the gene matches: 15. The CDR3 runs 17 residues. Germline V gene data show CDR1 as SEHNR and CDR2 as FQNEAQ (reference sequence). This chain's CDR3 is CASSFLRTGKDGETQYF. The CDR3 bases are TGTGCCAGCAGCTTCCTACGGACAGGCAAAGACGGGGAGACCCAGTACTTC.

This clone has only a few counts. The chain uses TRBV11-2 and TRBJ2-7; 7 bases align to TRBD1. Germline V gene lookup returns CDR1 SGHAT and CDR2 FQNNGV. This CDR3 comprises 15 residues. V lost 5 bases to trimming and J lost 3 bases; unmatched junction nucleotides: 10. The CDR3, as DNA: TGTGCCAGCAGCGCTACAACAGGGGCTTACTACGAGCAGTACTTC. As protein: CASSATTGAYYEQYF.

The chain is built from TRBV6-5 and TRBJ2-5; possibly TRBD2 for D (6 bases). CDR1 is MNHEY, CDR2 SVGAGI, per germline. V shed 2 bases and J shed 3 bases, with 13 bases lying between them. The CDR3 has 15 residues. CDR3 amino acids: CASSYGIGEEETQYF. In DNA form, the CDR3 reads TGTGCCAGCAGTTACGGGATAGGGGAGGAAGAGACCCAGTACTTC.

The gene calls are TRBV11-2 and TRBJ2-2, with D possibly matching TRBD1 (6 bases). This CDR3 contains 13 residues. V lost 6 bases and J 6 bases, leaving 11 bases between the germline ends. Germline V gene sequence: CDR1 SGHAT, CDR2 FQNNGV. CDR3 loop: CASRPGDPGELFF. The CDR3 bases are TGTGCCAGCAGACCAGGGGATCCCGGGGAGCTGTTTTTT.